What follows is one T cell receptor beta chain and its context. What it recognizes is unknown. Trimming cost V 3 bases and J 1 base; bases outside gene matches: 13. CDR3 size: 20 residues. These data belong to a study of blood T cells in healthy people across ages. Study-wide findings and caveats: The unsorted PBMCs prevented any conclusive comparison of naive versus antigen-experienced cells.

A sample-barcoded 5' primer and a J-beta primer mix were used in a second PCR of roughly 7 to 12 cycles. All cDNA molecules were each tagged by a template-switch adaptor with 12 random nucleotides. TCRdb independently ran MiXCR on the 5' RACE reads; one entry per CDR3 protein. The sample has about 970,000 distinct CDR3 sequences, roughly 50% seen once. The chain joins TRBV12-3 or TRBV12-4 to TRBJ2-6, with 9 bases identical to TRBD2. This TCR was recovered from an older woman in good health. Sequenced input: blood. The CDR3 nucleotides are TGTGCCAGCAGTTTTTTCTTGCGGGAGGGCCTGGGATCTGGGGCCAACGTCCTGACTTTC. Residues: CASSFFLREGLGSGANVLTF.